This TCR beta chain was recovered during a study of T cell repertoires in cytomegalovirus infection. This clonotype was picked up many times. Antigen unknown. TCRdb re-called the reads through MiXCR, storing one row per CDR3 protein. The sample shows some 100,000 distinct CDR3 sequences, around 29% of them seen only once. Germline CDR1 reads SGHTA; CDR2 reads FQGNSA. Germline trimming cut 0 bases from V and 2 bases from J; bases unmatched to any gene: 3. The CDR3 has 15 amino acids. This chain joins TRBV7-2 and TRBJ1-2, with 7 bases aligning to TRBD1. The clonotype was recovered from a human donor in good health (CMV status not recorded). Some clones in this sample may be carry-over from other donors' samples. The sequencing here drew on CD8+ T cells from cultured PBMCs, taken from culture after CMV antigen stimulation. For the CDR3, the DNA is TGTGCCAGCAGCTTAGCCTTACAGGGGAACTATGGCTACACCTTC. It codes for CASSLALQGNYGYTF. Filled out from reference TRBV7-2 and TRBJ1-2, the complete variable domain reads GAGVSQSPSNKVTEKGKDVELRCDPISGHTALYWYRQSLGQGLEFLIYFQGNSAPDKSGLPSDRFSAERTGGSVSTLTIQRTQQEDSAVYLCASSLALQGNYGYTFGSGTRLTVV.